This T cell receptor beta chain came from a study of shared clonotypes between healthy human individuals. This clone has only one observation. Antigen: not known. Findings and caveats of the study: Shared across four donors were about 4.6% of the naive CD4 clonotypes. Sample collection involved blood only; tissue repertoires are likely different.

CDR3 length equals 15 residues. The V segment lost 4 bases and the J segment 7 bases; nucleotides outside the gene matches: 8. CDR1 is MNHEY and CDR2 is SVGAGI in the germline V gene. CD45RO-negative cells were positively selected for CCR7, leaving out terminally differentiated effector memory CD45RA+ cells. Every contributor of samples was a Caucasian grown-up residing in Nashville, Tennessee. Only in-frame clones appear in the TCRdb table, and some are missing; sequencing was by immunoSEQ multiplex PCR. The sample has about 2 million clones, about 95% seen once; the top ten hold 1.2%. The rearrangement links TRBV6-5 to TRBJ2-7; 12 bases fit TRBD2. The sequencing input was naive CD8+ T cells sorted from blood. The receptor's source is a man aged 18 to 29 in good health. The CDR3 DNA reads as TGTGCCAGCAGTTTCCTCGGGACTAGCGGGTTTGAGCAGTACTTC. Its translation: CASSFLGTSGFEQYF.